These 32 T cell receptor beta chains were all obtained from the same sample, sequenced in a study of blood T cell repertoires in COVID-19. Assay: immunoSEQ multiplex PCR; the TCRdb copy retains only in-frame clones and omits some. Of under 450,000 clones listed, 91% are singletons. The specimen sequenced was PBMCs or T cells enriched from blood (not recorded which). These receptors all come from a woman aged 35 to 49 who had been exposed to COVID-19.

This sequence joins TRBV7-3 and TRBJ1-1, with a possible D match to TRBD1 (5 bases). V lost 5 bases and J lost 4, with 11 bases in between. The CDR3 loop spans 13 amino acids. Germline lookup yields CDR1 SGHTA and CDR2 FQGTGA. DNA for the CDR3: TGTGCCAGCAGCCTTTGGGGGGGCACTGAAGCTTTCTTT. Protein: CASSLWGGTEAFF.

CDR3 in amino acids: CASRRTGRTEAFF. CDR3 nucleotides: TGTGCCAGCAGACGGACAGGAAGGACTGAAGCTTTCTTT. V usage is TRBV5-8 and J usage is TRBJ1-1, with 7 positions matching TRBD1. CDR3 length equals 13 residues. Germline trimming cut 5 bases from V and 5 bases from J; bases unmatched to any gene: 6. Per germline, CDR1 SGHTS and CDR2 YDEGEE. Drawing the rest from reference TRBV5-8 and TRBJ1-1, the complete variable domain is EAGVTQSPTHLIKTRGQQATLRCSPISGHTSVYWYQQALGLGLQFLLWYDEGEERNRGNFPPRFSGRQFPNYSSELNVNALELEDSALYLCASRRTGRTEAFFGQGTRLTVV.

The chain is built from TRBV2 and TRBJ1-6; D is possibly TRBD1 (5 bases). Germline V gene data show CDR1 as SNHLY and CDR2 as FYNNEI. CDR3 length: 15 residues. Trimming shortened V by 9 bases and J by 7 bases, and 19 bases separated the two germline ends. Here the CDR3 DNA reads TGTGCCAGAGAAAACGGGGGTGTGGGGAATTCACCCCTCCACTTT. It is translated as CARENGGVGNSPLHF. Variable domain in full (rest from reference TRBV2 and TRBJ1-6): EPEVTQTPSHQVTQMGQEVILRCVPISNHLYFYWYRQILGQKVEFLVSFYNNEISEKSEIFDDQFSVERPDGSNFTLKIRSTKLEDSAMYFCARENGGVGNSPLHFGNGTRLTVT.

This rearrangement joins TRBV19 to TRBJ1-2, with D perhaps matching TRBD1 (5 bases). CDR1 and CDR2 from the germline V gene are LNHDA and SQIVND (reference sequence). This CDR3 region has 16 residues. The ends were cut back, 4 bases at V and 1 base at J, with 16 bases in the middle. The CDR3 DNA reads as TGTGCCAGTAGTAGGGCCGGGAGGGGTTTTAACTATGGCTACACCTTC. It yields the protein CASSRAGRGFNYGYTF.

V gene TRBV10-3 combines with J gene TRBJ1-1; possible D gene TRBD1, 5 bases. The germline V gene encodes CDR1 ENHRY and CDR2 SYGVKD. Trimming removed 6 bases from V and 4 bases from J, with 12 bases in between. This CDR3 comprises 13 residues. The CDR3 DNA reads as TGTGCCATCAGGGCCCAGGGTGGCACTGAAGCTTTCTTT. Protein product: CAIRAQGGTEAFF.

The CDR3 DNA follows: TGCGCCAGCAGCTTGGATCCTAGCACCTACAATGAGCAGTTCTTC. Amino acid sequence: CASSLDPSTYNEQFF. The chain links TRBV5-1 to TRBJ2-1; D possibly corresponds to TRBD2 (5 bases). Germline CDR1 SGHRS, CDR2 YFSETQ. V lost 0 bases and J lost 2, with 9 bases in between. CDR3 length equals 15 residues.

The CDR3, as DNA: TGTGCCAGTGCTGGCCGGACAGGGGGTTGGGAGACCCAGTACTTC. The encoded protein is CASAGRTGGWETQYF. This chain connects TRBV19 to TRBJ2-5; 10 nucleotides line up with TRBD1. Germline CDR1 reads LNHDA; CDR2 reads SQIVND (reference sequence). V was clipped by 8 bases and J by 5 bases; unmatched bases: 11. The CDR3 runs 15 residues.

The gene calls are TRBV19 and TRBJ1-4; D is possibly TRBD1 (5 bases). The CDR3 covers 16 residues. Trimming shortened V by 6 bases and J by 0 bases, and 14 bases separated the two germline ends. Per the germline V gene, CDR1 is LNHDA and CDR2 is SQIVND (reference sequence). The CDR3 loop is CASSDPTGATNEKLFF. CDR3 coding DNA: TGTGCCAGTAGCGACCCCACAGGTGCAACTAATGAAAAACTGTTTTTT.

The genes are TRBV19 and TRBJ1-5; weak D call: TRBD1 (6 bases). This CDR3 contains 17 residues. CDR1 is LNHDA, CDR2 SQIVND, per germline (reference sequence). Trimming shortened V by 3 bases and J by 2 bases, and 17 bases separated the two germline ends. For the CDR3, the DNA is TGTGCCAGTAGTATGATATTGACAGGTGCGGGCAATCAGCCCCAGCATTTT. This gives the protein CASSMILTGAGNQPQHF.

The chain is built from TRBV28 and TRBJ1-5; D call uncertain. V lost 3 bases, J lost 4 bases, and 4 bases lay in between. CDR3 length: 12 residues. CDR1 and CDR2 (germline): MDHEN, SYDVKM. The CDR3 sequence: CASSFINQPQHF. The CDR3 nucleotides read TGTGCCAGCAGTTTTATTAATCAGCCCCAGCATTTT.

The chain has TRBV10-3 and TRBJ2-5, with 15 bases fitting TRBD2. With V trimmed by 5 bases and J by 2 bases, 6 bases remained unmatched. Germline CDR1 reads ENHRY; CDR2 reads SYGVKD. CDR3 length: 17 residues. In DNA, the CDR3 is TGTGCCATCAGTTCCGGGACTAGCGGGGGGCTTCAAGAGACCCAGTACTTC. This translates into CAISSGTSGGLQETQYF.

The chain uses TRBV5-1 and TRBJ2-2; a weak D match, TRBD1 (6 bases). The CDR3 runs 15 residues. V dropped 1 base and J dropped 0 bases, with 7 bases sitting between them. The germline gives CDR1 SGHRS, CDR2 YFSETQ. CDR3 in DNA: TGCGCCAGCAGCTTGCAGGGGCCGAACACCGGGGAGCTGTTTTTT. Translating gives CASSLQGPNTGELFF.

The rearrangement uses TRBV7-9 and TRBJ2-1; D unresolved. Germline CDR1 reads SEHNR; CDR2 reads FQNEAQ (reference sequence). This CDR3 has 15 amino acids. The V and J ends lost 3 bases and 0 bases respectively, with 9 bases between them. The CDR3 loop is CASSFYTNSYNEQFF. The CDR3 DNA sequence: TGTGCCAGCAGCTTTTACACTAACTCCTACAATGAGCAGTTCTTC.

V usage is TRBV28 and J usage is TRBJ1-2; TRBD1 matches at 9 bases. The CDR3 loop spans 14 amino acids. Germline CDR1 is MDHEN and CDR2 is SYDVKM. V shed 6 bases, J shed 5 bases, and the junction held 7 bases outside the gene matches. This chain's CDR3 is CASSENRGRYGYTF. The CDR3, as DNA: TGTGCCAGCAGCGAGAACAGGGGGCGTTATGGCTACACCTTC.

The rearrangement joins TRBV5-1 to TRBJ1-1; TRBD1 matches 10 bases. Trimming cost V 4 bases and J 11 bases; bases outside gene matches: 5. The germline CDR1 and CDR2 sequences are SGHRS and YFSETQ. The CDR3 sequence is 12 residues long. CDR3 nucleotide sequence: TGCGCCAGCAGCCCGGACAGGGGGGTCGCTTTCTTT. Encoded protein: CASSPDRGVAFF.

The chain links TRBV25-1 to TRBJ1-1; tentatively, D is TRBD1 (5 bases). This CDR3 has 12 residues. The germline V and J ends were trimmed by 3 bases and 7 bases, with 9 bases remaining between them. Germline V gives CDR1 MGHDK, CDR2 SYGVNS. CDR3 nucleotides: TGTGCCAGCAGTGACCCAGGGAATGAAGCTTTCTTT. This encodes CASSDPGNEAFF.

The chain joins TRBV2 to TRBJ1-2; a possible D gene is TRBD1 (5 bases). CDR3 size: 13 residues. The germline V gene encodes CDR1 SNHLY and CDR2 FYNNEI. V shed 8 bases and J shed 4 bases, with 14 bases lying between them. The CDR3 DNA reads TGTGCCAGCGGGGGAGGGCTGATCTATGGCTACACCTTC. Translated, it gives CASGGGLIYGYTF.

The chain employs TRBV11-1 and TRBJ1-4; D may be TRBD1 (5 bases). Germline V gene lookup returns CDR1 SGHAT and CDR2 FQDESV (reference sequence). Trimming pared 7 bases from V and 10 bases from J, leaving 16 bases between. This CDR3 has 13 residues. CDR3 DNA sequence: TGTGCCAGCACGCGGCAGGGCAGTGGAAAACTGTTTTTT. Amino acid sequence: CASTRQGSGKLFF.

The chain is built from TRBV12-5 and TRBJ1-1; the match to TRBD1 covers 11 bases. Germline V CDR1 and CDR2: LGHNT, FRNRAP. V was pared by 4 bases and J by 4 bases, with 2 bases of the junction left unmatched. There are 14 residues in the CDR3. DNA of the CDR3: TGTGCTAGTGGTTCAGGGACAGGGGGCACTGAAGCTTTCTTT. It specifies CASGSGTGGTEAFF.

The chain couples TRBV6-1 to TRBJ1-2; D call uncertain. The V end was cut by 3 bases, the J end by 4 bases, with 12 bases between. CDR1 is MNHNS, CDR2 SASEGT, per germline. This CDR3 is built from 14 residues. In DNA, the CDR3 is TGTGCCAGCAGTGACGGGAGAAAACGCTATGGCTACACCTTC. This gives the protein CASSDGRKRYGYTF.

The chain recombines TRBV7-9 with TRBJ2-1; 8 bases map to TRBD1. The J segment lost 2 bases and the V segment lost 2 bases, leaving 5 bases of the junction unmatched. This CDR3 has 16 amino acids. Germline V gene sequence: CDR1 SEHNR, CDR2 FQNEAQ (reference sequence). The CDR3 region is CASSLRTGITYNEQFF. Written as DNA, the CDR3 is TGTGCCAGCAGCTTAAGGACAGGGATAACCTACAATGAGCAGTTCTTC.

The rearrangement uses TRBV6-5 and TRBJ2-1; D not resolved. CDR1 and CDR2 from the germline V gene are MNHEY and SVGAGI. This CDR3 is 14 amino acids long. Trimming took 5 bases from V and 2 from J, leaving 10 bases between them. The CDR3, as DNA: TGTGCCAGCAGTCCCCCGGTGACCTACAATGAGCAGTTCTTC. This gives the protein CASSPPVTYNEQFF.

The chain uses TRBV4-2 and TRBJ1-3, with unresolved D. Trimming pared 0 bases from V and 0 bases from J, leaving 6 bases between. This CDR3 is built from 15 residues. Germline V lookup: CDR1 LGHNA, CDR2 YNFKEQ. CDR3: CASSQEASSGNTIYF. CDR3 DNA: TGTGCCAGCAGCCAAGAGGCCAGCTCTGGAAACACCATATATTTT.

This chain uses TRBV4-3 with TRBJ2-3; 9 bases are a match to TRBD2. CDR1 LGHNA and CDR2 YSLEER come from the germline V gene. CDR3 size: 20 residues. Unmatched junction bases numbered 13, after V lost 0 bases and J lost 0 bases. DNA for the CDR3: TGCGCCAGCAGCCAAGAAAGTACGGCTAGCGGGGCTCCTAGCACAGATACGCAGTATTTT. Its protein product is CASSQESTASGAPSTDTQYF.

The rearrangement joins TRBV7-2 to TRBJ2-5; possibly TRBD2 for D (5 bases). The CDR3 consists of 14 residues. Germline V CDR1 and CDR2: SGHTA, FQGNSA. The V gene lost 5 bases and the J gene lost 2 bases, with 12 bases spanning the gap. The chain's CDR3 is CASSPGEFQETQYF. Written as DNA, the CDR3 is TGTGCCAGCAGCCCTGGGGAGTTTCAAGAGACCCAGTACTTC.

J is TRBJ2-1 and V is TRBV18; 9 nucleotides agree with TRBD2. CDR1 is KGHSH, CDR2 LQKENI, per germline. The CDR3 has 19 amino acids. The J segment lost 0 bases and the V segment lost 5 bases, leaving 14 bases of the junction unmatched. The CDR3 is CASSTVAGAKLSSYNEQFF. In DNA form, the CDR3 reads TGTGCCAGCTCAACTGTAGCGGGAGCCAAGCTTAGCTCCTACAATGAGCAGTTCTTC. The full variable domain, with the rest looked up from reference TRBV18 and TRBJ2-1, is NAGVMQNPRHLVRRRGQEARLRCSPMKGHSHVYWYRQLPEEGLKFMVYLQKENIIDESGMPKERFSAEFPKEGPSILRIQQVVRGDSAAYFCASSTVAGAKLSSYNEQFFGPGTRLTVL.

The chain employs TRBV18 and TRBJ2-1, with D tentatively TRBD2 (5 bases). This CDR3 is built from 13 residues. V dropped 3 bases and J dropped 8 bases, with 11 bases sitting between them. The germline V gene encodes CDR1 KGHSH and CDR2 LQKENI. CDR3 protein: CASSPQPADEQFF. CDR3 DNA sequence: TGTGCCAGCTCACCGCAACCAGCGGATGAGCAGTTCTTC.

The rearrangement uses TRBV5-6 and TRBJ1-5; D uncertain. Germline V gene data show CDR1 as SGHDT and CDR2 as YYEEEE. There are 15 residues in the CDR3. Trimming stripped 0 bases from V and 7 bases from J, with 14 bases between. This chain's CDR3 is CASSLGGSRGQPQHF. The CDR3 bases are TGTGCCAGCAGCTTGGGTGGTTCCCGAGGGCAGCCCCAGCATTTT.

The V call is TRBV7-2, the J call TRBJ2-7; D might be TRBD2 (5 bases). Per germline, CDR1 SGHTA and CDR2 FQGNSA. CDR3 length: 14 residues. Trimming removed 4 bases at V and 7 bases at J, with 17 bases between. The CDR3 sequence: CASSSDGLPREQYF. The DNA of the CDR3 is TGTGCCAGCAGCTCCGACGGACTGCCTCGAGAGCAGTACTTC.

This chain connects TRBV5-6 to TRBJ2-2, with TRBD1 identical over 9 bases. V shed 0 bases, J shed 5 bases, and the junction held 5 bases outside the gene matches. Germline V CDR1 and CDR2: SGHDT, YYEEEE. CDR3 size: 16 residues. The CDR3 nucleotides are TGTGCCAGCAGCTTGGGGGGACAGGGACGGACCGGGGAGCTGTTTTTT. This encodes CASSLGGQGRTGELFF. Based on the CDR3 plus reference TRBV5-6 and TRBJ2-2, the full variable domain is DAGVTQSPTHLIKTRGQQVTLRCSPKSGHDTVSWYQQALGQGPQFIFQYYEEEERQRGNFPDRFSGHQFPNYSSELNVNALLLGDSALYLCASSLGGQGRTGELFFGEGSRLTVL.

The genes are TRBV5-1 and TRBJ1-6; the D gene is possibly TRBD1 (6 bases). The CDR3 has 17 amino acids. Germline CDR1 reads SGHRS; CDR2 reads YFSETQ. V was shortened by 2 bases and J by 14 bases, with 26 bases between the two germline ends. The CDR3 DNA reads TGCGCCAGCAGCTTTGCAGGGGCGAGGGGAAGTACCCTGTCCCTCCACTTT. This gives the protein CASSFAGARGSTLSLHF.

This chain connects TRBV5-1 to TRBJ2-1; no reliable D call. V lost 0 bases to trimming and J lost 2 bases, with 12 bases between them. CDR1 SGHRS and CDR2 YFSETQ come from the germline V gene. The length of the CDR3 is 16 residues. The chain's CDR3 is CASSLDSYQAYNEQFF. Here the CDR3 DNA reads TGCGCCAGCAGCTTGGATTCCTACCAGGCCTACAATGAGCAGTTCTTC.